Given below is one T cell receptor (beta chain) in context. The antigen remains unidentified. The sample comes from a study of OX40 agonist ivuxolimab in advanced cancers. At the level of the study: Every patient in dose escalation had hepatocellular carcinoma, melanoma, renal cell or head and neck cancer. Checkpoint inhibitors had been given previously to 35% to 50% of patients. Whole-study findings and limits: Circulating CD4+ and CD8+ T cells showed clonal expansion by week 6 at 0.1 to 3.0 mg/kg. Averaged across samples, CD8+ T cells carried more expanded clones than CD4+ did.

Germline V gives CDR1 SGHTA, CDR2 FQGNSA. The CDR3 totals 14 residues. Trimming at V came to 1 base and at J to 1 base, leaving 1 base not matched to a gene. Measured with immunoSEQ multiplex PCR; TCRdb has only the in-frame clones, and not every one. The data contain over 60,000 clones, approximately 90% of them singletons. The TCR sequence derives from an adult with an advanced solid tumor such as melanoma, head and neck, liver or kidney cancer. Sequenced here: CD4+ or CD8+ T cells sorted from blood, sampled in a trial of the OX40 agonist ivuxolimab. V is TRBV7-2 and J is TRBJ2-7, with 7 bases matching TRBD1. CDR3 nucleotide sequence: TGTGCCAGCAGCTTAGTACAGGGGTCCTACGAGCAGTACTTC. It yields the protein CASSLVQGSYEQYF. The whole variable domain, filled in from reference TRBV7-2 and TRBJ2-7, reads GAGVSQSPSNKVTEKGKDVELRCDPISGHTALYWYRQSLGQGLEFLIYFQGNSAPDKSGLPSDRFSAERTGGSVSTLTIQRTQQEDSAVYLCASSLVQGSYEQYFGPGTRLTVT.